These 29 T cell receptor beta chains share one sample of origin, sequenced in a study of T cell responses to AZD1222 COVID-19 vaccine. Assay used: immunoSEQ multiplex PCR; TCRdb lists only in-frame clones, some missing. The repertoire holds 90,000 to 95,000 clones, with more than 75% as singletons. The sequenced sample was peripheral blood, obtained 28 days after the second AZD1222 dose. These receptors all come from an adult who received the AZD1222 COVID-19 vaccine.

CDR3 region: CASSGTARTDYEQYF. The CDR3 DNA reads as TGTGCCAGCAGCGGGACGGCGCGGACGGACTACGAGCAGTACTTC. This chain uses TRBV5-6 with TRBJ2-7; the D call may be TRBD1 or TRBD2 (5 bases each). Germline CDR1 SGHDT, CDR2 YYEEEE. V was clipped by 4 bases and J by 3 bases, with 17 bases between them. The CDR3 loop spans 15 amino acids.

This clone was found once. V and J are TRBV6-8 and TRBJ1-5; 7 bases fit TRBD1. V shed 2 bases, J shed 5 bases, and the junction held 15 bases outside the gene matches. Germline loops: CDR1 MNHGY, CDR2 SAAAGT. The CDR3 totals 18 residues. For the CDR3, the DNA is TGTGCCAGCAGTTACCTCGGTTCTAGTGGACAGGAACATCAGCCCCAGCATTTT. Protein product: CASSYLGSSGQEHQPQHF.

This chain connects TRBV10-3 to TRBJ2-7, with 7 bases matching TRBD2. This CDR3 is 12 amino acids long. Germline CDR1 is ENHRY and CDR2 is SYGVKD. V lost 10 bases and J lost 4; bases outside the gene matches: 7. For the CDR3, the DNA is TGTGCCACTTCAGCGGGGCCTTACGAGCAGTACTTC. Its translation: CATSAGPYEQYF.

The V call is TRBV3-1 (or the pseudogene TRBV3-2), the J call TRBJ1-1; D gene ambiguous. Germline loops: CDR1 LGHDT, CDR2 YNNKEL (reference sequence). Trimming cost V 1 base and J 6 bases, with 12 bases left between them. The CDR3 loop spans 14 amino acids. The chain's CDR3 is CASSQVRDRAEAFF. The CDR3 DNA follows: TGTGCCAGCAGCCAAGTAAGGGATCGAGCTGAAGCTTTCTTT.

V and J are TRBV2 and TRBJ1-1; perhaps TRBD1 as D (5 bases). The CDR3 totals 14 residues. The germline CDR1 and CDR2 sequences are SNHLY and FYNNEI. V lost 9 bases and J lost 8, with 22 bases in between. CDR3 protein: CARKLGGWGTEAFF. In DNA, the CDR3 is TGTGCCAGAAAACTCGGGGGTTGGGGGACCGAAGCTTTCTTT.

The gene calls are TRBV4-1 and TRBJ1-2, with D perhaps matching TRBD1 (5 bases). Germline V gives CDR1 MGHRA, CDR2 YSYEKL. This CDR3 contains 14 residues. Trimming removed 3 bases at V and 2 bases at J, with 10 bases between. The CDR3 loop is CASSQGVRNYGYTF. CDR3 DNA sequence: TGCGCCAGCAGCCAGGGGGTACGGAACTATGGCTACACCTTC.

The CDR3 loop is CASSEFYKGSYEQYF. The CDR3 nucleotides read TGTGCCAGCAGTGAATTCTATAAAGGCAGCTACGAGCAGTACTTC. The chain uses TRBV6-1 and TRBJ2-7; D gene uncertain. CDR1 is MNHNS and CDR2 is SASEGT in the germline V gene. V lost 2 bases and J 3 bases, leaving 14 bases between the germline ends. The CDR3 has 15 residues.

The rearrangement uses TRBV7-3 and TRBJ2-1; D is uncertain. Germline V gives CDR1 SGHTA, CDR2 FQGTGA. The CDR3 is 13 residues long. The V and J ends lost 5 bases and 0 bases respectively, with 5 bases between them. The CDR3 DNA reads TGTGCCAGCAGCCTCAGCTCCTACAATGAGCAGTTCTTC. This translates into CASSLSSYNEQFF.

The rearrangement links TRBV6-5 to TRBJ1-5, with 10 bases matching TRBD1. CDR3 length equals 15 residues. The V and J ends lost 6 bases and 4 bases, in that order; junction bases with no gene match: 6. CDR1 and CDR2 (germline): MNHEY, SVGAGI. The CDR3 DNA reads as TGTGCCAGCAGGGGACAGGGGTTCTATAATCAGCCCCAGCATTTT. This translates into CASRGQGFYNQPQHF.

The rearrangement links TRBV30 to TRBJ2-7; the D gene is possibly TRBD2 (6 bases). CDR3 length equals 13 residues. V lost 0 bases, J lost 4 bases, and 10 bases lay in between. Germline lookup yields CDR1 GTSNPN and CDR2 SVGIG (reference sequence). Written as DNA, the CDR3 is TGTGCCTGGAGTGTACCCGGGAGATACGAGCAGTACTTC. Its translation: CAWSVPGRYEQYF.

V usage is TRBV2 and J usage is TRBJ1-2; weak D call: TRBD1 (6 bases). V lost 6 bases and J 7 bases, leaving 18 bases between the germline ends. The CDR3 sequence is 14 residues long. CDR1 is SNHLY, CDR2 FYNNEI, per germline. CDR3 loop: CASRRGTGLGGYTF. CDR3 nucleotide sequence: TGTGCCAGCAGGAGGGGTACAGGGTTGGGTGGCTACACCTTC.

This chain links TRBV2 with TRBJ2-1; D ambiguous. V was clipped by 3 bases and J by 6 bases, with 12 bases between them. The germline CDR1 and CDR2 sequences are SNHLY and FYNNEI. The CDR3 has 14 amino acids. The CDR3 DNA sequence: TGTGCCAGCAGTGATCGACTGCTCTCCAATGAGCAGTTCTTC. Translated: CASSDRLLSNEQFF.

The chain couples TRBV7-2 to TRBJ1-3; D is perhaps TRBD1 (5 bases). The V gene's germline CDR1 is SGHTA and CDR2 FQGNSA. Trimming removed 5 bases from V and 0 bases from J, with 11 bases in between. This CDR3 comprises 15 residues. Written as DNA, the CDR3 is TGTGCCAGCAGCCGCGGGACCTACTCTGGAAACACCATATATTTT. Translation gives CASSRGTYSGNTIYF.

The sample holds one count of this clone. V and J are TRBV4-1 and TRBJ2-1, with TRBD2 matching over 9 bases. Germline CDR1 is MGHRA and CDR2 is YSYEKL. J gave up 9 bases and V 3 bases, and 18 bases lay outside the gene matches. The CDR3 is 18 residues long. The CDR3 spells CASSHTPPLAGSRVEQFF. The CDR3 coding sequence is TGCGCCAGCAGCCACACCCCCCCCCTAGCGGGAAGTCGGGTTGAGCAGTTCTTC.

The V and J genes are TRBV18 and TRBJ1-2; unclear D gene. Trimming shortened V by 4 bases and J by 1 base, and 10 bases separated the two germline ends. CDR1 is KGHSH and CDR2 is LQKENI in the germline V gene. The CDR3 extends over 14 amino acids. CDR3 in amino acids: CASSREAFNYGYTF. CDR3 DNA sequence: TGTGCCAGCTCACGCGAGGCGTTTAACTATGGCTACACCTTC. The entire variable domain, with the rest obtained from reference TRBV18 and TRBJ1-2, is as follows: NAGVMQNPRHLVRRRGQEARLRCSPMKGHSHVYWYRQLPEEGLKFMVYLQKENIIDESGMPKERFSAEFPKEGPSILRIQQVVRGDSAAYFCASSREAFNYGYTFGSGTRLTVV.

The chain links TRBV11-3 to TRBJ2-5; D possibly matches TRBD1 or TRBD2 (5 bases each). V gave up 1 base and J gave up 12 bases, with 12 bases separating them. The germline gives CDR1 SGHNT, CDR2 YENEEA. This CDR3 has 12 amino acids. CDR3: CASSLATGTEYF. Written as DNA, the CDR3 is TGTGCCAGCAGCTTAGCCACCGGGACGGAGTACTTC. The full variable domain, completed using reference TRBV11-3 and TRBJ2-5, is EAGVVQSPRYKIIEKKQPVAFWCNPISGHNTLYWYLQNLGQGPELLIRYENEEAVDDSQLPKDRFSAERLKGVDSTLKIQPAELGDSAVYLCASSLATGTEYFGPGTRLLVL.

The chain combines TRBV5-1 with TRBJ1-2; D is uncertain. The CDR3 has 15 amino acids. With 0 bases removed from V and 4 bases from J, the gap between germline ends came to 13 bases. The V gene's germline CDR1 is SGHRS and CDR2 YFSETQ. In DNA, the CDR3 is TGCGCCAGCAGCTTGGGTTTTGGGGTTAGCTATGGCTACACCTTC. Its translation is CASSLGFGVSYGYTF. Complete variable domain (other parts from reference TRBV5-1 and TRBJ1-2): KAGVTQTPRYLIKTRGQQVTLSCSPISGHRSVSWYQQTPGQGLQFLFEYFSETQRNKGNFPGRFSGRQFSNSRSEMNVSTLELGDSALYLCASSLGFGVSYGYTFGSGTRLTVV.

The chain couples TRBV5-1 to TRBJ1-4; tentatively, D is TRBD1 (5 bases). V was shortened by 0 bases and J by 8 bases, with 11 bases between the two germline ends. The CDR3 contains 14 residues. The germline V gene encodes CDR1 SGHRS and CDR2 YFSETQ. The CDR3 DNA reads TGCGCCAGCAGCTTGGGGGGAAAGGGGGAAAAACTGTTTTTT. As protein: CASSLGGKGEKLFF.

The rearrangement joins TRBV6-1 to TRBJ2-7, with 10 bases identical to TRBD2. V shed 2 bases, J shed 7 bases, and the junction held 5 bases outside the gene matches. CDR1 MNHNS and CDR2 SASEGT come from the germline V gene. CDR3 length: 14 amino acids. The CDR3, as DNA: TGTGCCAGCAGTGAATTAGCGGGAGGTCTGGAGCAGTACTTC. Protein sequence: CASSELAGGLEQYF.

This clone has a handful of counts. CDR3 sequence: CASRNENDYYGYTF. CDR3 sequence (DNA): TGTGCCAGTAGAAATGAAAACGACTACTATGGCTACACCTTC. The chain couples TRBV19 to TRBJ1-2; no firm D call. The germline V gene has CDR1 LNHDA and CDR2 SQIVND (reference sequence). The CDR3 covers 14 residues. V was clipped by 6 bases and J by 3 bases, with 14 bases between them.

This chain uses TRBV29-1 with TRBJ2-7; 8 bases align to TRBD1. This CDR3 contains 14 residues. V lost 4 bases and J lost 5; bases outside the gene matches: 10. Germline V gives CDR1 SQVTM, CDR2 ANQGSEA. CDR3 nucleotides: TGCAGCGTTGGCCTACAGGGGGACCTCCACGAGCAGTACTTC. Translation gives CSVGLQGDLHEQYF.

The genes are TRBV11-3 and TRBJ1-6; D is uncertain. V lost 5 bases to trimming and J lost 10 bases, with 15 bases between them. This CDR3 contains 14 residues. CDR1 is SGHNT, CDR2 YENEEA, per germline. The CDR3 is CASSPGGSNSPLHF. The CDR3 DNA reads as TGTGCCAGCAGCCCTGGAGGATCTAACTCACCCCTCCACTTT.

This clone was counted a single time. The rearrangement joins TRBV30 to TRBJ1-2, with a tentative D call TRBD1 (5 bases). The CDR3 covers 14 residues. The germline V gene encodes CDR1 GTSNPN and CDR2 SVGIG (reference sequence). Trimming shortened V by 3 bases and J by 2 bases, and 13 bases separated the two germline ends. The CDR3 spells CAWSQGAGNYGYTF. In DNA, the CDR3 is TGTGCCTGGAGCCAAGGGGCAGGAAACTATGGCTACACCTTC.

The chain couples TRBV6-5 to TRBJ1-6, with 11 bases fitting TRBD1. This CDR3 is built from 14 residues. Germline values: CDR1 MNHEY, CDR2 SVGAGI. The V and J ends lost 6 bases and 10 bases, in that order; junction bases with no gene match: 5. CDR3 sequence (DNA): TGTGCCAGCAGATGGACAGGGGGCAACTCACCCCTCCACTTT. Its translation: CASRWTGGNSPLHF.

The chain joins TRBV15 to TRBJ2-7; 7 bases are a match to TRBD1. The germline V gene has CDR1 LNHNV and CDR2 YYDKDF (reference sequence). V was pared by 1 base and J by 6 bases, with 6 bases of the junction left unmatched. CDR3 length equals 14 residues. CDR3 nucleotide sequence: TGTGCCACCAGCAGAGCTACAGGGGAACGCGAGCAGTACTTC. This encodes CATSRATGEREQYF.

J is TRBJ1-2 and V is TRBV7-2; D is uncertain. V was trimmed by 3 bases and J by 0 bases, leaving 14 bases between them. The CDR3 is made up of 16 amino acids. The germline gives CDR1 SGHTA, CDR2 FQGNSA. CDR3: CASSFKLEGTNYGYTF. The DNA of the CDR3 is TGTGCCAGCAGCTTCAAACTTGAGGGTACTAACTATGGCTACACCTTC.

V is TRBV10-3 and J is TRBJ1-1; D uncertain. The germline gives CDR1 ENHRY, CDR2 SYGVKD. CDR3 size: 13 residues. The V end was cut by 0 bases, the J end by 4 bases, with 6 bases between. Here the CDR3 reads CAISESLRTEAFF. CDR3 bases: TGTGCCATCAGTGAGTCTTTACGCACTGAAGCTTTCTTT.

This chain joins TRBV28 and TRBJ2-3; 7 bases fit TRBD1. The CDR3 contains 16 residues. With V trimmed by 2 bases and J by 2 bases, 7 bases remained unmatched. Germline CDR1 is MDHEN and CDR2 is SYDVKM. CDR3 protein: CASSLETGTITDTQYF. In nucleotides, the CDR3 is TGTGCCAGCAGTTTAGAGACAGGGACAATCACAGATACGCAGTATTTT.

The CDR3 DNA sequence: TGTGCCTGGAGTAACCCGGGACTGGGATACAATGAGCAGTTCTTC. It codes for CAWSNPGLGYNEQFF. The chain joins TRBV30 to TRBJ2-1, with D perhaps TRBD2 (6 bases). The CDR3 sequence is 15 residues long. CDR1 and CDR2 from the germline V gene are GTSNPN and SVGIG (reference sequence). Trimming shortened V by 2 bases and J by 4 bases, and 15 bases separated the two germline ends. The variable domain in full, with the rest retrieved from reference TRBV30 and TRBJ2-1, is SQTIHQWPATLVQPVGSPLSLECTVEGTSNPNLYWYRQAAGRGLQLLFYSVGIGQISSEVPQNLSASRPQDRQFILSSKKLLLSDSGFYLCAWSNPGLGYNEQFFGPGTRLTVL.